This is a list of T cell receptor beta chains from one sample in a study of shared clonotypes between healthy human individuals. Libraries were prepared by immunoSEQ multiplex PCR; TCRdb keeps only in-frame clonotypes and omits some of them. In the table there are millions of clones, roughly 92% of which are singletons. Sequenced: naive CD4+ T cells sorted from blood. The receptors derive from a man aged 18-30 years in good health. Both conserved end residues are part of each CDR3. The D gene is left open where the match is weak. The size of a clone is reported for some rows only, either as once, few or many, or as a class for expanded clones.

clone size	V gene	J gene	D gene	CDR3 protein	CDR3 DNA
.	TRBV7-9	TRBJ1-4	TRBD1	CASTQGGVNEKLFF	TGTGCCAGCACCCAGGGGGGAGTTAATGAAAAACTGTTTTTT
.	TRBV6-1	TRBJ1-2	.	CASSEDPGVNYGYTF	TGTGCCAGCAGTGAAGACCCAGGGGTCAACTATGGCTACACCTTC
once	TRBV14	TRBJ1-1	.	CASSQDATWVDVAFF	TGTGCCAGCAGCCAAGATGCAACTTGGGTTGACGTGGCTTTCTTT
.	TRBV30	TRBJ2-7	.	CAGSGTRFEQYF	TGTGCCGGGTCCGGGACTCGCTTCGAGCAGTACTTC
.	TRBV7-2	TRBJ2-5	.	CASSPTPSRGSRGKETQYF	TGTGCCAGCAGCCCCACACCCTCTCGGGGGTCGCGGGGTAAAGAGACCCAGTACTTC
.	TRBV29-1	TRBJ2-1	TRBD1	CSVPKGGTGGIEQFF	TGCAGCGTCCCGAAAGGGGGGACAGGGGGCATTGAGCAGTTCTTC
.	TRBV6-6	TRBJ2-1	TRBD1	CASRTGGRKINEQFF	TGTGCCAGCAGGACAGGGGGTAGGAAAATTAATGAGCAGTTCTTC
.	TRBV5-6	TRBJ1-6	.	CASSLYRGDLYNSPLHF	TGTGCCAGCAGCCTCTATCGGGGTGACCTCTATAATTCACCCCTCCACTTT
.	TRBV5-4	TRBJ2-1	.	CASSPTTASYNEQFF	TGTGCCAGCAGCCCGACGACTGCCTCCTACAATGAGCAGTTCTTC
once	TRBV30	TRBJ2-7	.	CACFRGNSYEQYF	TGTGCCTGCTTCCGGGGAAACTCCTACGAGCAGTACTTC
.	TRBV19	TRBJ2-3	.	CASRDRRITDTQYF	TGTGCCAGTAGGGACCGGAGAATCACAGATACGCAGTATTTT
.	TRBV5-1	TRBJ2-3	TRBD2	CASSSRLAGGYTNTQYF	TGCGCCAGCAGCTCCCGACTAGCGGGAGGGTACACAAATACGCAGTATTTT
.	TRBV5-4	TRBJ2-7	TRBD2	CATGTSGGISYEQYF	TGTGCCACAGGGACTAGCGGGGGAATCTCCTACGAGCAGTACTTC
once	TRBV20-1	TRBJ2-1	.	CSARESPEQFF	TGCAGTGCTAGAGAATCCCCTGAGCAGTTCTTC
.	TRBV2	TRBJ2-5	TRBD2	CASSEALGDYGETQYF	TGTGCCAGCAGTGAAGCGCTAGGGGACTACGGAGAGACCCAGTACTTC
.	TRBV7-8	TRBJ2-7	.	CASSLSPPYEQYF	TGTGCCAGCAGCTTAAGCCCACCCTACGAGCAGTACTTC
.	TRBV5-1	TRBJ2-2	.	CASVEDRRGGVGELFF	TGCGCCAGCGTTGAAGATAGAAGGGGGGGCGTCGGGGAGCTGTTTTTT
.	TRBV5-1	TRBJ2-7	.	CASSLDYGVEYEQYF	TGCGCCAGCAGCCTCGACTATGGGGTGGAATACGAGCAGTACTTC
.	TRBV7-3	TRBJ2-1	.	CASSLAASNNEQFF	TGTGCCAGCAGCTTGGCAGCTAGCAACAATGAGCAGTTCTTC
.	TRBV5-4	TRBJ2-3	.	CASSLAGSDTQYF	TGTGCCAGCAGCTTGGCGGGATCAGATACGCAGTATTTT
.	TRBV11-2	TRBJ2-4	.	CASSSIRGDTRNIQYF	TGTGCCAGCAGCTCAATCCGTGGGGACACCCGTAACATTCAGTACTTC
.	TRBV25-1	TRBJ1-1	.	CASSEPGLPKAFF	TGTGCCAGCAGTGAACCGGGCCTCCCGAAGGCTTTCTTT